A selection of T cell receptor beta chains follows, all from one sample in a study of T cells in Graves' hyperthyroidism and ophthalmopathy. One entry per CDR3 protein, called by TCRdb with MiXCR from the multiplex PCR reads. Here the sample spans about 290,000 distinct CDR3 sequences, around 13% being singletons. Sequencing used blood. Receptors originate from a woman between 35 and 50 years old with Graves' hyperthyroidism. Each CDR3 is given without its conserved first and last residue.

TRBJ2-1	TRBV5-1	ASSLTGTGAVLNYNEQF
TRBJ2-7	TRBV28	ASSPPGAGGRQY
TRBJ1-1	TRBV9	ASSVAEDTEMNTEAF
TRBJ1-5	TRBV20-1	SARDQLRTGVTGPQH
TRBJ2-7	TRBV29-1	SVSLPGTAYEQY
TRBJ2-5	TRBV2	ASSELRGAGETQY
TRBJ2-1	TRBV11-2	ASSLAIAGVHEQF
TRBJ2-3	TRBV6-1	ASSEVWGTDTQY
TRBJ1-1	TRBV20-1	SARVTGGVTEAF
TRBJ1-6	TRBV28	ASSFRIGGSPLH
TRBJ2-5	TRBV7-9	ASSLAGTRLAETQY
TRBJ2-5	TRBV28	ASSLRGKETQY
TRBJ2-2	TRBV2	ASSEPTIDRVWTGELF
TRBJ1-3	TRBV5-6	ASLGWGSGNTIY
TRBJ2-5	TRBV4-1	ASSQEGWTETQY
TRBJ1-1	TRBV6-1	ASSESFRANTEAF
TRBJ1-1	TRBV27	ASSLAPPANTEAF
TRBJ1-1	TRBV12-3/TRBV12-4	ASSRQGDTEAF
TRBJ2-7	TRBV11-2	ASSTQAGSSYEQY
TRBJ2-1	TRBV29-1	SVDRGYKGQF
TRBJ1-2	TRBV27	ASSGLTGKYGYT
TRBJ1-2	TRBV7-2	ASSLVQGAYGYT
TRBJ1-2	TRBV28	ASSFRDLGYT
TRBJ2-5	TRBV9	ASSLNSEPQETQY
TRBJ2-2	TRBV5-1	ASSVDTYTGELF
TRBJ2-2	TRBV6-1	ASSYRRGTGELF
TRBJ2-1	TRBV14	ASNRGLYEQF
TRBJ1-4	TRBV7-9	ASSLSLALATNEKLF
TRBJ1-5	TRBV29-1	SVEQGNNQPQH
TRBJ2-1	TRBV6-1	ASSENGGEQF
TRBJ1-2	TRBV28	ASGRGRSYYGYT
TRBJ2-5	TRBV20-1	SARGLAGGGETQY
TRBJ2-2	TRBV10-2	ASRSSGSLTGELF
TRBJ2-2	TRBV11-2	ASSLEDSYTGELF
TRBJ2-7	TRBV6-1	ASRVRDRVGEQY